The present T cell receptor (beta chain) was sequenced within a study of immune evolution from preneoplasia to lung adenocarcinoma. The CDR3 runs to 15 residues. Germline-derived CDR1 and CDR2 are LGHNT and FRNRAP. V was pared by 1 base and J by 6 bases, with 6 bases of the junction left unmatched. Assay used: immunoSEQ multiplex PCR; TCRdb lists only in-frame clones, some missing. Of roughly 5,300 clones in the sample, about 80% are singletons; the top ten hold about 6.7%. Specimen: FFPE lung adenocarcinoma in situ tissue. This TCR was recovered from a person between 55 and 80 years old with lung adenocarcinoma. The chain couples TRBV12-5 to TRBJ1-5; TRBD1 aligns across 7 bases. The CDR3 here is CASGLGAQGRQPQHF. The CDR3 nucleotides read TGTGCTAGTGGTTTGGGAGCACAGGGGCGTCAGCCCCAGCATTTT.